This T cell receptor (beta chain) is from a study of T cells in localized non-small cell lung cancer. Notes on the study in general: Uninvolved adjacent lung showed the highest T cell clonality, exceeding tumor. Patients showing higher blood T cell density tended to see longer overall survival. One tumor region alone was sequenced, and heterogeneity therefore remains possible.

In this sample, this clone turned up a few times. Its matching antigen is unknown. Per germline, CDR1 SQVTM and CDR2 ANQGSEA. Deletions cut 6 bases from V and 4 bases from J, with 15 bases between. CDR3 length equals 13 residues. Using immunoSEQ multiplex PCR, the repertoire was profiled, and TCRdb retains in-frame clones only, with some absent. The table shows about 79,000 clones, with more than 70% occurring only once. This TCR derives from a woman aged 40 to 75 with stage I squamous cell lung carcinoma. Here the sequenced sample was peripheral blood, taken before any cancer treatment. The chain has TRBV29-1 and TRBJ2-5; D may be TRBD1 or TRBD2 (5 bases each). The CDR3 protein is CSVVWGSGETQYF. The DNA of the CDR3 is TGCAGCGTGGTATGGGGGAGTGGAGAGACCCAGTACTTC.